The rows below give T cell receptor beta chains drawn from one sample of a study of spatial heterogeneity in lung cancer. TCRdb re-derived calls from the 5' RACE reads in MiXCR, one entry per CDR3 protein. The sample records about 47,000 distinct CDR3 sequences, roughly 10% being singletons. The sequences come from PBMCs, collected at surgery. All receptors derive from a female donor with early-stage non-small cell lung cancer. CDR3s include the opening cysteine and the closing phenylalanine or tryptophan. D genes are given only for firm matches. Clone size, where shown, is once, few, many, or a class for clones that have expanded.

j_call d_call clone_size v_call cdr3_nt cdr3_aa
TRBJ1-5 NA few TRBV7-2 TGTGCCAGCAGCCCGACAGGAGAGAGTCAGCCCCAGCATTTT CASSPTGESQPQHF
TRBJ1-3 NA few TRBV7-2 TGTGCCAGCAGCCCCCCCGGGACCCTTAGCTATGGAAACACCATATATTTT CASSPPGTLSYGNTIYF
TRBJ2-6 NA NA TRBV19 TGTGCCAGTAGTATCAGGTCATCTATCTGGGCCAACGTCCTGACTTTC CASSIRSSIWANVLTF
TRBJ2-1 TRBD2 many TRBV5-5 TGTGCCAGCAGCTTGGTAGCGGGGGGAGACAATGAGCAGTTCTTC CASSLVAGGDNEQFF
TRBJ2-5 TRBD2 many TRBV5-1 TGCGCCAGCAGCCAGACCGGGGGAGGGAACCAAGAGACCCAGTACTTC CASSQTGGGNQETQYF
TRBJ2-2 TRBD2 NA TRBV9 TGTGCCAGCAGCGTAGGCGGGGGGGCGACCGGGGAGCTGTTTTTT CASSVGGGATGELFF
TRBJ1-2 NA NA TRBV12-3/TRBV12-4 TGTGCCAGCAGTTTGAGGGCCTATGGCTACACCTTC CASSLRAYGYTF
TRBJ2-5 NA many TRBV7-6 TGTGCCAGCAGCCACCGATTATACCAAGAGACCCAGTACTTC CASSHRLYQETQYF
TRBJ2-1 NA few TRBV5-1 TGCGCCAGCAGCCCCCTCGGGGGGCTGAGCTCCTACAATGAGCAGTTCTTC CASSPLGGLSSYNEQFF
TRBJ1-5 NA many TRBV7-2 TGTGCCAGCAGGGCTAATAGCAATCAGCCCCAGCATTTT CASRANSNQPQHF
TRBJ2-1 TRBD1 many TRBV7-8 TGTGCCAGCAGCTACGACAGGGGACTCGCCCTCTACAATGAGCAGTTCTTC CASSYDRGLALYNEQFF
TRBJ1-4 NA many TRBV2 TGTGCCAGCAGAGGGTCCGTCTTTAAGGAAAAACTGTTTTTT CASRGSVFKEKLFF
TRBJ2-1 NA NA TRBV3-1 TGTGCCAGCAGCCTTACCGGGACGGGACGGAATGAGCAGTTCTTC CASSLTGTGRNEQFF
TRBJ1-2 TRBD1 few TRBV19 TGTGCCAGCAAGGGCTATACAGGGGAAGGCGGCTACACCTTC CASKGYTGEGGYTF
TRBJ1-5 NA many TRBV20-1 TGCAGTGCTAGAGCCCCCTATAGCAATCAGCCCCAGCATTTT CSARAPYSNQPQHF
TRBJ1-5 NA NA TRBV12-3/TRBV12-4 TGTGCCAGCAGCCTCCGATCCGGGACGGCGGGCAATCAGCCCCAGCATTTT CASSLRSGTAGNQPQHF
TRBJ2-7 NA NA TRBV7-2 TGTGCCAGCAGCTTGGGAGGTGCGGGCAACTACGAGCAGTACTTC CASSLGGAGNYEQYF
TRBJ2-5 TRBD2 NA TRBV7-9 TGTGCCAGCAGCTTACGGGGACTAGCGGGGGAGACCCAGTACTTC CASSLRGLAGETQYF
TRBJ2-3 NA NA TRBV12-3/TRBV12-4 TGTGCCAGCAGTATCCGGGACTTCACAGATACGCAGTATTTT CASSIRDFTDTQYF
TRBJ1-6 TRBD1 NA TRBV5-1 TGCGCCAGCAGCTACGGGACAGTTAATTCACCCCTCCACTTT CASSYGTVNSPLHF
TRBJ2-1 NA few TRBV29-1 TGCAGCGTCGACGGGGAAAACTCCTACAATGAGCAGTTCTTC CSVDGENSYNEQFF
TRBJ2-5 NA few TRBV5-1 TGCGCCAGCACCCCAATGTGGGGTCAAGAGACCCAGTACTTC CASTPMWGQETQYF
TRBJ2-7 TRBD2 NA TRBV20-1 TGCAGTGCTAGATCCCCGGGACTAGCGGGGAAGGACCTCTACGAGCAGTACTTC CSARSPGLAGKDLYEQYF
TRBJ1-6 NA few TRBV9 TGTGCCAGCAGCGTCGGGAGAGAATCACCCCTCCACTTT CASSVGRESPLHF
TRBJ2-1 NA NA TRBV7-8 TGTGCCAGCAGCTCTTTCCCCAATGAGCAGTTCTTC CASSSFPNEQFF
TRBJ2-2 TRBD2 NA TRBV20-1 TGCAGTGCTAGAGGTCGGCTAGCGGGGGGAAACACCGGGGAGCTGTTTTTT CSARGRLAGGNTGELFF
TRBJ2-7 NA few TRBV20-1 TGCAGTGCTAGTCGGACAGAGCTAGGGGAGCAGTACTTC CSASRTELGEQYF